The clone carrying this T cell receptor (beta chain) was picked up one time. Its antigen remains unknown. This record comes from a study of cytomegalovirus exposure and HLA in healthy donors. With 60 Vbeta and 13 Jbeta primers, the PCR was carried out. This table comes from immunoSEQ multiplex PCR, and its TCRdb copy is limited to in-frame clones, with some not included. The data hold more than 65,000 clones, with around 82% observed a single time. The V gene lost 1 base and the J gene lost 3 bases, with 9 bases spanning the gap. The CDR3 extends over 14 amino acids. The V gene's germline CDR1 is SGHRS and CDR2 YFSETQ. Findings and limits, study-wide: The authors judged a highly shared variant cluster likely a sequencing artifact. By HLA locus, TCR association rates varied in a later analysis, with DRB1 showing the most and HLA-C the fewest.

Specimen: PBMCs. The chain uses TRBV5-1 and TRBJ2-3, with a possible D match to TRBD2 (5 bases). The TCR originated in a man aged 18 to 30 in good health and CMV-seronegative. This CDR3 is CASSLLPGTDTQYF. Here the CDR3 DNA reads TGCGCCAGCAGCTTGCTCCCGGGGACAGATACGCAGTATTTT.